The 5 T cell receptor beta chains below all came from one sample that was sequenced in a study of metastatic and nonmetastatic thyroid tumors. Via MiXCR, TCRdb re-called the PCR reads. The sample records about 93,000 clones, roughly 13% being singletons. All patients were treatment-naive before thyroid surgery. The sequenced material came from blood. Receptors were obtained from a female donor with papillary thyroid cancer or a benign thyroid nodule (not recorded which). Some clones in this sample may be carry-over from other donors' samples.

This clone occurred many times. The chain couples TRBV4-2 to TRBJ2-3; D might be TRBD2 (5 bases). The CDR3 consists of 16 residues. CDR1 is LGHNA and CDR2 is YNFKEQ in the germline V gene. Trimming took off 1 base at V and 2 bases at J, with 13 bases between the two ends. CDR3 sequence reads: CASSQVFRGSTDTQYF. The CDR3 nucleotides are TGTGCCAGCAGCCAAGTCTTCCGGGGATCCACAGATACGCAGTATTTT.

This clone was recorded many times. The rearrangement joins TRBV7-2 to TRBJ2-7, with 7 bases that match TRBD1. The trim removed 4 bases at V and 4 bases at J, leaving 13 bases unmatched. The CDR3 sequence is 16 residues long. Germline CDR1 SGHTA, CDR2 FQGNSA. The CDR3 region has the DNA TGTGCCAGCAGCTCCAGAGCCGGGACAGCGATTTACGAGCAGTACTTC. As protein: CASSSRAGTAIYEQYF.

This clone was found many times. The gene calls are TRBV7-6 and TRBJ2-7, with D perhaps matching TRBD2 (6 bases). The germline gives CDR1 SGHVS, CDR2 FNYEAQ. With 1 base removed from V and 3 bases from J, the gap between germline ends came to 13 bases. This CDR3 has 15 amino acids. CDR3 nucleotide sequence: TGTGCCAGCAGCTTAGAAGGGACTTCAGACTACGAGCAGTACTTC. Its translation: CASSLEGTSDYEQYF.

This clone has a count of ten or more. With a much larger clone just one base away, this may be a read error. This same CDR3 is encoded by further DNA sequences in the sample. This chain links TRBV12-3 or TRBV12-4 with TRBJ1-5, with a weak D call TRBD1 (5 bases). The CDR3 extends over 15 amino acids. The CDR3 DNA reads TGTGCCAGCACCCTCCGGGACGGACGCTATCAGCCCCAGCATTTC. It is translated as CASTLRDGRYQPQHF.

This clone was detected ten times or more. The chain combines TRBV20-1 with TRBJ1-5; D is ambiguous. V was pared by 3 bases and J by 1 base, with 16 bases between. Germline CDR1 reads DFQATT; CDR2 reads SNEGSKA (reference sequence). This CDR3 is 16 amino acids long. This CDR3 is CSASLGGTASNQPQHF. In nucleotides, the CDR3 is TGCAGTGCTAGTTTGGGTGGAACAGCAAGCAATCAGCCCCAGCATTTT.